One and the same sample provided the 20 T cell receptor beta chains below, sequenced in a study of T cell repertoires in cytomegalovirus infection. TCRdb re-analysed the reads in MiXCR, keeping a single row per CDR3 protein. This table holds roughly 500,000 distinct CDR3 sequences, 11% found once. Sequencing input: PBMCs. These TCRs come from a human donor in good health (CMV status not recorded). Some clones in this sample may be carry-over from other donors' samples.

This clonotype was seen ten or more times. The chain is built from TRBV5-4 and TRBJ2-5; 10 bases are a match to TRBD2. Germline V CDR1 and CDR2: SGHNT, YYREEE (reference sequence). The CDR3 length is 17 residues. V was pared by 4 bases and J by 0 bases, with 9 bases of the junction left unmatched. The CDR3 DNA reads TGTGCCAGCAGCCGGACTAGCGGAAGCCCGTACCAAGAGACCCAGTACTTC. It translates to CASSRTSGSPYQETQYF. The variable domain in full, with the rest retrieved from reference TRBV5-4 and TRBJ2-5, is ETGVTQSPTHLIKTRGQQVTLRCSSQSGHNTVSWYQQALGQGPQFIFQYYREEENGRGNFPPRFSGLQFPNYSSELNVNALELDDSALYLCASSRTSGSPYQETQYFGPGTRLLVL.

This clonotype has just a few counts. The chain is built from TRBV28 and TRBJ1-2; tentative D call: TRBD1 (5 bases). Germline assignment: CDR1 MDHEN and CDR2 SYDVKM. This CDR3 spans 12 amino acids. V lost 4 bases and J 8 bases, leaving 11 bases between the germline ends. In DNA, the CDR3 is TGTGCCAGCAGTTCGGGGGAAGTCGGCTACACCTTC. Translated, it gives CASSSGEVGYTF.

This clonotype was seen repeatedly, ten times or more. The chain couples TRBV12-3 or TRBV12-4 to TRBJ1-1; D might be TRBD1 (5 bases). Trimming left V 7 bases short and J 12 bases short, with 21 bases between. The CDR3 runs 13 residues. Here the CDR3 DNA reads TGTGCCAGCAAAAACCGGGACCTAGCCCAGTCTTTCTTT. Amino acids: CASKNRDLAQSFF.

In its sample, this clonotype was seen a few times. The rearrangement links TRBV14 to TRBJ1-3, with D uncertain. Germline CDR1 is SGHDN and CDR2 is FVKESK. Trimming removed 0 bases from V and 0 bases from J, with 9 bases in between. The CDR3 has 16 residues. The CDR3 is CASSQEAVLSGNTIYF. The CDR3 DNA follows: TGTGCCAGCAGCCAAGAAGCGGTCCTCTCTGGAAACACCATATATTTT.

This clonotype has a handful of counts. The chain links TRBV5-1 to TRBJ1-1, with no clear D. Trimming left V 0 bases short and J 4 bases short, with 13 bases between. The CDR3 is 15 residues long. Looked up from germline, CDR1 is SGHRS and CDR2 is YFSETQ. The chain's CDR3 is CASSLEPQRSTEAFF. DNA of the CDR3: TGCGCCAGCAGCTTGGAGCCCCAAAGAAGCACTGAAGCTTTCTTT.

The sample holds many counts of this clonotype. The chain joins TRBV4-2 to TRBJ1-1; D call uncertain. CDR1 is LGHNA, CDR2 YNFKEQ, per germline. Between the trimmed V and J ends, which lost 4 bases and 3 bases, there was a span of 12 bases. The CDR3 has 14 residues. CDR3 bases: TGTGCCAGCAGCCCCCTGAGCGGGGACACTGAAGCTTTCTTT. Translation gives CASSPLSGDTEAFF.

This clonotype has ten or more counts. V gene TRBV9 combines with J gene TRBJ1-4; 8 bases match TRBD1. From germline, CDR1 is SGDLS and CDR2 YYNGEE. CDR3 length: 16 residues. V shed 3 bases, J shed 4 bases, and the junction held 8 bases outside the gene matches. CDR3 DNA sequence: TGTGCCAGCAGCGCGAGTCTGACAGGGGATAATGAAAAACTGTTTTTT. Translated, it gives CASSASLTGDNEKLFF.

This clonotype was seen a few times. This chain joins TRBV5-1 and TRBJ1-1; D gene unclear. This CDR3 has 15 amino acids. V was trimmed by 5 bases and J by 0 bases, leaving 14 bases between them. Germline values: CDR1 SGHRS, CDR2 YFSETQ. Here the CDR3 reads CASSPFIFMNTEAFF. The DNA of the CDR3 is TGCGCCAGCAGTCCATTCATATTCATGAACACTGAAGCTTTCTTT.

The table lists this clonotype with many counts. This chain links TRBV28 with TRBJ1-6; 8 bases align to TRBD1. This CDR3 has 15 residues. CDR1 is MDHEN, CDR2 SYDVKM, per germline. Trimming took 6 bases from V and 10 from J; bases not matched to a gene: 11. CDR3 residues: CASSLPGQGRSPLHF. In DNA, the CDR3 is TGTGCCAGCAGCCTCCCCGGACAGGGAAGATCACCCCTCCACTTT.

Remarks on this clonotype: A read error is possible here, since a much larger clone lies one base away. The chain joins TRBV25-1 to TRBJ1-2, with D possibly TRBD1 on 5 matching bases. The CDR3 totals 14 residues. The germline V gene has CDR1 MGHDK and CDR2 SYGVNS. This CDR3 is CAGSEGSGVYGYTF. Written as DNA, the CDR3 is TGTGCCGGCAGTGAGGGGTCGGGTGTGTATGGCTACACCTTC.

This clonotype came up many times. The V and J genes are TRBV5-4 and TRBJ2-1; weak D call: TRBD2 (6 bases). CDR1 and CDR2 (germline): SGHNT, YYREEE (reference sequence). V was trimmed by 4 bases and J by 1 base, leaving 15 bases between them. CDR3 length equals 16 residues. The CDR3 reads CASSTLKGRSYNEQFF. As DNA, the CDR3 is TGTGCCAGCAGCACCTTAAAAGGGAGGTCCTACAATGAGCAGTTCTTC.

On this clonotype: This could be a read error, since a much larger clone is one nucleotide away. The chain recombines TRBV6-5 with TRBJ1-1; 9 positions agree with TRBD1. Per the germline V gene, CDR1 is MNHEY and CDR2 is SVGAGI. Losses at the gene ends were 6 bases for V and 8 bases for J; bases not matched to a gene: 7. The CDR3 length is 13 residues. The CDR3 here is CASRTGGRWEAFF. CDR3 coding DNA: TGTGCCAGCAGGACAGGGGGAAGGTGGGAAGCTTTCTTT.

This clonotype was detected only a few times. V is TRBV23-1 and J is TRBJ2-7, with 7 nucleotides matching TRBD2. TRBV23-1 is identified as an open reading frame with a role that is uncertain. The junction had 7 bases not matched to a gene; V was cut back by 2 bases and J by 0 bases. The CDR3 is 16 amino acids. CDR3 residues: CASSQGGLAVSYEQYF. In nucleotides, the CDR3 is TGCGCCAGCAGTCAAGGTGGGCTAGCGGTCTCCTACGAGCAGTACTTC.

This clonotype came up many times. This chain connects TRBV5-6 to TRBJ1-1; 8 bases align to TRBD1. The V segment lost 2 bases and the J segment 3 bases; nucleotides outside the gene matches: 6. The CDR3 runs to 15 residues. From germline, CDR1 is SGHDT and CDR2 YYEEEE. CDR3 residues: CASSFGTGWDTEAFF. For the CDR3, the DNA is TGTGCCAGCAGCTTCGGGACAGGATGGGACACTGAAGCTTTCTTT.

This clonotype was seen many times. This chain joins TRBV6-6 and TRBJ2-3, with 10 bases aligning to TRBD2. This CDR3 is 17 amino acids long. Losses at the gene ends were 6 bases for V and 0 bases for J; bases not matched to a gene: 9. Germline V gives CDR1 MNHNY, CDR2 SVGAGI (reference sequence). The CDR3 sequence is CASRISGGPGSTDTQYF. The CDR3 nucleotides read TGTGCCAGCAGGATTAGCGGGGGGCCGGGGAGCACAGATACGCAGTATTTT.

The rearrangement uses TRBV30 and TRBJ1-2; D uncertain. Germline loops: CDR1 GTSNPN, CDR2 SVGIG (reference sequence). This CDR3 is 12 amino acids long. The V gene lost 8 bases and the J gene lost 3 bases, with 13 bases spanning the gap. This CDR3 is CAHPRTYYGYTF. The CDR3 nucleotides read TGTGCCCACCCCCGGACGTACTATGGCTACACCTTC. The variable domain in full, with the rest retrieved from reference TRBV30 and TRBJ1-2, is SQTIHQWPATLVQPVGSPLSLECTVEGTSNPNLYWYRQAAGRGLQLLFYSVGIGQISSEVPQNLSASRPQDRQFILSSKKLLLSDSGFYLCAHPRTYYGYTFGSGTRLTVV.

CDR3 DNA: TGCGCCAGCAGCCGACGAACCGTGCTGAGGACAGACCACCCTGGGGCCAACGTCCTGACTTTC. It codes for CASSRRTVLRTDHPGANVLTF. The J gene is TRBJ2-6, the V gene TRBV4-1, with D possibly being TRBD1 (6 bases). This CDR3 is built from 21 residues. V shed 4 bases and J shed 2 bases, with 27 bases lying between them. Germline V lookup: CDR1 MGHRA, CDR2 YSYEKL.

This clonotype was counted only a few times. CDR3 nucleotides: TGTGCCAGCACCACCCGATGGACTCACACCGGGGAGCTGTTTTTT. This gives the protein CASTTRWTHTGELFF. V gene TRBV12-3 or TRBV12-4 combines with J gene TRBJ2-2; a possible D gene is TRBD2 (5 bases). The CDR3 is made up of 15 amino acids. V lost 7 bases and J lost 3, with 15 bases in between.

In this sample, this clonotype turned up many times. This chain uses TRBV12-3 or TRBV12-4 with TRBJ2-2; D possibly corresponds to TRBD2 (5 bases). The CDR3 covers 14 residues. V lost 5 bases and J lost 4, with 11 bases in between. The CDR3 DNA sequence: TGTGCCAGCAGTATGCGAAGCGGCACCGGGGAGCTGTTTTTT. Translating it yields CASSMRSGTGELFF.

This clonotype came up a few times. The CDR3 DNA is TGTGCCAGCAGTTTATCGCCCCGGGCAGGGAACAATGAGCAGTTCTTC. Protein sequence: CASSLSPRAGNNEQFF. The chain has TRBV27 and TRBJ2-1; D is possibly TRBD1 (5 bases). V shed 0 bases and J shed 5 bases, with 14 bases lying between them. Per the germline V gene, CDR1 is MNHEY and CDR2 is SMNVEV (reference sequence). The CDR3 contains 16 residues.